These 17 T cell receptor beta chains were sequenced from one sample in a study of blood T cell repertoires in COVID-19. Measured with immunoSEQ multiplex PCR; TCRdb has only the in-frame clones, and not every one. The data hold about 60,000 clones, with 78% observed a single time. The sequencing sample was made of peripheral blood. The receptors were sampled from a human donor in a cohort sampled during active COVID-19.

The table lists this clone with a few counts. This chain connects TRBV30 to TRBJ1-5; 8 bases match TRBD1. V dropped 2 bases and J dropped 7; count of bases not matched to a gene: 4. The CDR3 runs 13 residues. Germline V gene lookup returns CDR1 GTSNPN and CDR2 SVGIG (reference sequence). The CDR3 coding sequence is TGTGCCTGGAGTTCAGGGGGCGAGCAGCCCCAGCATTTT. Translating gives CAWSSGGEQPQHF.

The chain links TRBV18 to TRBJ1-2; D gene ambiguous. The CDR3 runs to 12 residues. Trimming pared 6 bases from V and 4 bases from J, leaving 9 bases between. Germline CDR1 is KGHSH and CDR2 is LQKENI. CDR3 DNA: TGTGCCAGCTCCTTGACAATCTATGGCTACACCTTC. Translation gives CASSLTIYGYTF. The full variable domain, completed using reference TRBV18 and TRBJ1-2, is NAGVMQNPRHLVRRRGQEARLRCSPMKGHSHVYWYRQLPEEGLKFMVYLQKENIIDESGMPKERFSAEFPKEGPSILRIQQVVRGDSAAYFCASSLTIYGYTFGSGTRLTVV.

The chain links TRBV18 to TRBJ1-2; TRBD1 aligns across 7 bases. This CDR3 region has 15 residues. The V gene end was trimmed by 3 bases and the J gene end by 5 bases; junction bases not matched to a gene: 9. Germline CDR1 reads KGHSH; CDR2 reads LQKENI. CDR3 in DNA: TGTGCCAGCTCACCGGGATCGGACAGGCATTATGGCTACACCTTC. Its protein is CASSPGSDRHYGYTF.

The V and J genes are TRBV5-4 and TRBJ2-5; 9 nucleotides align to TRBD2. Germline trimming cut 3 bases from V and 9 bases from J; bases unmatched to any gene: 9. CDR1 SGHNT and CDR2 YYREEE come from the germline V gene (reference sequence). This CDR3 comprises 14 residues. CDR3: CASSSERAGGAQYF. In DNA form, the CDR3 reads TGTGCCAGCAGCTCGGAGAGGGCGGGAGGGGCCCAGTACTTC. Drawing the rest from reference TRBV5-4 and TRBJ2-5, the complete variable domain is ETGVTQSPTHLIKTRGQQVTLRCSSQSGHNTVSWYQQALGQGPQFIFQYYREEENGRGNFPPRFSGLQFPNYSSELNVNALELDDSALYLCASSSERAGGAQYFGPGTRLLVL.

J is TRBJ1-5 and V is TRBV19; D is unresolved. Germline values: CDR1 LNHDA, CDR2 SQIVND (reference sequence). Trimming left V 1 base short and J 0 bases short, with 16 bases between. The CDR3 has 18 amino acids. The CDR3 DNA reads as TGTGCCAGTAGTATAGTGGGCATCCAAGCATATAGCAATCAGCCCCAGCATTTT. Protein product: CASSIVGIQAYSNQPQHF.

The J gene is TRBJ2-1, the V gene TRBV19; TRBD2 aligns across 7 bases. V lost 3 bases and J lost 15; bases outside the gene matches: 14. This CDR3 has 14 amino acids. From germline, CDR1 is LNHDA and CDR2 SQIVND (reference sequence). The CDR3 sequence: CASSMSGTPLLPFF. DNA of the CDR3: TGTGCCAGTAGTATGAGCGGGACCCCATTGTTACCGTTCTTC.

The chain recombines TRBV28 with TRBJ1-5; 8 nucleotides line up with TRBD1. V was clipped by 8 bases and J by 4 bases; unmatched bases: 4. The germline V gene encodes CDR1 MDHEN and CDR2 SYDVKM. The CDR3 length is 13 residues. The CDR3 loop is CASLDRGNQPQHF. Written as DNA, the CDR3 is TGTGCCAGCCTTGACAGGGGTAATCAGCCCCAGCATTTT.

J is TRBJ2-5 and V is TRBV9; TRBD2 matches 15 bases. The CDR3 is 15 amino acids. The J segment lost 7 bases and the V segment lost 0 bases, leaving 1 base of the junction unmatched. CDR1 is SGDLS, CDR2 YYNGEE, per germline. CDR3 DNA sequence: TGTGCCAGCAGCGTAGCGGGACTAGCGGGGGGGACCCAGTACTTC. Its translation: CASSVAGLAGGTQYF.

The rearrangement joins TRBV29-1 to TRBJ2-5; 7 positions match TRBD1. Germline V CDR1 and CDR2: SQVTM, ANQGSEA. This CDR3 comprises 14 residues. Trimming took 3 bases from V and 1 from J; bases not matched to a gene: 5. The CDR3 protein is CSVDVPGGQETQYF. CDR3 sequence (DNA): TGCAGCGTTGACGTCCCAGGGGGCCAAGAGACCCAGTACTTC.

The chain has TRBV3-1 (or the pseudogene TRBV3-2) and TRBJ2-1, with D possibly TRBD1 on 5 matching bases. The V end was cut by 6 bases, the J end by 6 bases, with 12 bases between. Germline V gene lookup returns CDR1 LGHDT and CDR2 YNNKEL (reference sequence). This CDR3 has 13 residues. This CDR3 reads CASRPSRGNEQFF. CDR3 DNA: TGTGCCAGCAGACCCTCTAGGGGCAATGAGCAGTTCTTC.

The chain carries TRBV9 and TRBJ1-1; perhaps TRBD1 as D (6 bases). The V gene's germline CDR1 is SGDLS and CDR2 YYNGEE. The length of the CDR3 is 14 residues. Trimming shortened V by 4 bases and J by 6 bases, and 16 bases separated the two germline ends. For the CDR3, the DNA is TGTGCCAGCAGCCCCCGGGGGGGCTCAGCTGAAGCTTTCTTT. Protein: CASSPRGGSAEAFF.

The J gene is TRBJ1-2, the V gene TRBV19; 7 bases fit TRBD1. V was clipped by 8 bases and J by 2 bases; unmatched bases: 8. Germline CDR1 and CDR2: LNHDA and SQIVND (reference sequence). The CDR3 sequence is 14 residues long. The CDR3 loop reads CASEQTGQNYGYTF. The CDR3 region has the DNA TGTGCCAGTGAACAGACAGGGCAAAACTATGGCTACACCTTC.

The chain couples TRBV21-1 to TRBJ1-5. TRBV21-1 is flagged as a pseudogene. The CDR3 has 13 amino acids. CDR3 DNA: TGTGCCAGCAGGACGGACTGCGATCAGCCCCAGCATTTT. Translating gives CASRTDCDQPQHF.

The chain employs TRBV7-9 and TRBJ2-5; 8 bases match TRBD2. The CDR3 is 17 amino acids. The germline gives CDR1 SEHNR, CDR2 FQNEAQ (reference sequence). The trim removed 5 bases at V and 5 bases at J, leaving 16 bases unmatched. CDR3 DNA: TGTGCCAGCAGCCCCTGGGACGGGAGGGCATACGGGGAGACCCAGTACTTC. Translated: CASSPWDGRAYGETQYF.

CDR3: CASSRLRDGVQNYGYTF. The CDR3 nucleotides are TGTGCCAGCAGCCGACTCAGAGACGGGGTTCAGAACTATGGCTACACCTTC. The chain employs TRBV3-1 (or the pseudogene TRBV3-2) and TRBJ1-2, with unresolved D. Germline V gene data show CDR1 as LGHDT and CDR2 as YNNKEL (reference sequence). CDR3 size: 17 residues. V was trimmed by 4 bases and J by 2 bases, leaving 20 bases between them.

The genes are TRBV28 and TRBJ2-7, with 8 nucleotides matching TRBD1. CDR1 is MDHEN and CDR2 is SYDVKM in the germline V gene. The CDR3 length is 14 residues. V gave up 6 bases and J gave up 3 bases; unmatched junction bases: 7. DNA of the CDR3: TGTGCCAGCAGCATAGGGACAGGAAACTACGAGCAGTACTTC. Translated, it gives CASSIGTGNYEQYF.

This chain links TRBV5-8 with TRBJ2-3; a possible D gene is TRBD2 (6 bases). Deletions cut 4 bases from V and 6 bases from J, with 15 bases between. CDR3 length: 14 residues. The germline V gene encodes CDR1 SGHTS and CDR2 YDEGEE. The CDR3 DNA follows: TGTGCCAGCAGCCTGGGACTGGGAGTTGATACGCAGTATTTT. Protein: CASSLGLGVDTQYF.